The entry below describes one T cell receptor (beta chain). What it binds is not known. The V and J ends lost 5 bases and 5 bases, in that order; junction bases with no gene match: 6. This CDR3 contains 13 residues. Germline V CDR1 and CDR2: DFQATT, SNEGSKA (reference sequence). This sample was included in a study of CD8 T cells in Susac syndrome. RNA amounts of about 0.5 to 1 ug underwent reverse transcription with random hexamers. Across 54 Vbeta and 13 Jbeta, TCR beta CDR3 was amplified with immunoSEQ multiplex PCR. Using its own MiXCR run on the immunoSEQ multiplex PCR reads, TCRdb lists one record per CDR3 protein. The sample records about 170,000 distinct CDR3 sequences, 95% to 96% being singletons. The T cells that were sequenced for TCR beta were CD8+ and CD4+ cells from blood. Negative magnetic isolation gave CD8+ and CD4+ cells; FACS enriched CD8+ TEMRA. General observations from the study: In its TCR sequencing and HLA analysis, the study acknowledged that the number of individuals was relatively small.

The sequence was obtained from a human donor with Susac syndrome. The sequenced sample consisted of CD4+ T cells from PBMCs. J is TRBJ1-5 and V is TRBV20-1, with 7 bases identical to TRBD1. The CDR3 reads CSAVTGIDQPQHF. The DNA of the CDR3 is TGCAGTGCTGTGACAGGGATCGATCAGCCCCAGCATTTT.